The 19 T cell receptor beta chains given below trace back to one sample, sequenced in a study of Tregs in tolerant kidney transplant recipients. Profiled with immunoSEQ multiplex PCR; TCRdb holds only in-frame clones, not every one. The table lists some 70,000 clones, roughly nine tenths of them singletons. Material: CD4+ T cells from blood, obtained before the transplant. These receptors all stem from a human donor who received a combined kidney and bone marrow transplant.

The genes are TRBV5-1 and TRBJ1-1; D remains ambiguous. This CDR3 contains 14 residues. Germline lookup yields CDR1 SGHRS and CDR2 YFSETQ. Trimming removed 0 bases from V and 1 base from J, with 7 bases in between. Written as DNA, the CDR3 is TGCGCCAGCAGCTTGGCCACGGGGAACACTGAAGCTTTCTTT. Translated: CASSLATGNTEAFF.

The V and J genes are TRBV19 and TRBJ2-1; D is possibly TRBD2 (6 bases). Germline CDR1 and CDR2: LNHDA and SQIVND (reference sequence). V was trimmed by 3 bases and J by 7 bases, leaving 10 bases between them. The CDR3 contains 13 residues. Written as DNA, the CDR3 is TGTGCCAGTAGTATCCCTAGCGTGAATGAGCAGTTCTTC. Its translation: CASSIPSVNEQFF.

This chain joins TRBV6-1 and TRBJ2-7; TRBD1 matches 7 bases. CDR3 length equals 13 residues. V shed 10 bases, J shed 3 bases, and the junction held 9 bases outside the gene matches. CDR1 MNHNS and CDR2 SASEGT come from the germline V gene. The CDR3, as DNA: TGTGCCAACCAACAGGGGCCCAGCTACGAGCAGTACTTC. This translates into CANQQGPSYEQYF.

This clone was counted a few times. The chain has TRBV27 and TRBJ1-4, with D possibly TRBD1 on 6 matching bases. CDR1 is MNHEY and CDR2 is SMNVEV in the germline V gene (reference sequence). Trimming pared 6 bases from V and 3 bases from J, leaving 14 bases between. This CDR3 is 15 amino acids long. The DNA for the CDR3 is TGTGCCAGCAGCCCAACAGGGTTTGCTAATGAAAAACTGTTTTTT. Its protein is CASSPTGFANEKLFF.

The chain links TRBV4-3 to TRBJ2-7; TRBD2 agrees at 9 bases. The CDR3 consists of 17 residues. With 4 bases clipped from V and 2 bases from J, the junction kept 12 bases outside the gene matches. The V gene's germline CDR1 is LGHNA and CDR2 YSLEER. The CDR3 DNA reads as TGCGCCAGCAGCCCCTACCTAGCGGGAAATGCCCCCTACGAGCAGTACTTC. Protein sequence: CASSPYLAGNAPYEQYF.

The chain couples TRBV7-9 to TRBJ1-5, with D uncertain. Trimming shortened V by 6 bases and J by 6 bases, and 12 bases separated the two germline ends. Germline values: CDR1 SEHNR, CDR2 FQNEAQ (reference sequence). The CDR3 runs to 13 residues. DNA of the CDR3: TGTGCCAGCAGTCCTACGTCGGGTCAGCCCCAGCATTTT. As protein: CASSPTSGQPQHF.

The chain recombines TRBV5-1 with TRBJ2-1, with 10 bases lining up with TRBD2. Germline-derived CDR1 and CDR2 are SGHRS and YFSETQ. Trimming removed 4 bases from V and 2 bases from J; junction bases left unmatched: 3. CDR3 length equals 15 residues. For the CDR3, the DNA is TGCGCCAGCAGCGGTACTAGCGGGACCTACAATGAGCAGTTCTTC. Residues: CASSGTSGTYNEQFF.

This clone occurred once. J is TRBJ1-1 and V is TRBV2; D is possibly TRBD1 (5 bases). CDR1 and CDR2 from the germline V gene are SNHLY and FYNNEI. This CDR3 region has 14 residues. The V and J ends lost 1 base and 3 bases respectively, with 9 bases between them. CDR3 sequence: CASSEDRGDTEAFF. CDR3 nucleotide sequence: TGTGCCAGCAGTGAAGACCGGGGGGACACTGAAGCTTTCTTT. The full variable domain, rest sourced from reference TRBV2 and TRBJ1-1, is EPEVTQTPSHQVTQMGQEVILRCVPISNHLYFYWYRQILGQKVEFLVSFYNNEISEKSEIFDDQFSVERPDGSNFTLKIRSTKLEDSAMYFCASSEDRGDTEAFFGQGTRLTVV.

The rearrangement joins TRBV11-2 to TRBJ2-7; no clear D gene. Germline V gene sequence: CDR1 SGHAT, CDR2 FQNNGV. The CDR3 has 13 residues. The V and J ends lost 3 bases and 0 bases respectively, with 6 bases between them. CDR3 in DNA: TGTGCCAGCAGCTTTATCGTCTCCTACGAGCAGTACTTC. It codes for CASSFIVSYEQYF.

CDR3 DNA sequence: TGTGCCAGCAGCTTTAAAGATACGCAGTATTTT. It specifies CASSFKDTQYF. The rearrangement joins TRBV25-1 to TRBJ2-3; D uncertain. The CDR3 sequence is 11 residues long. V was clipped by 6 bases and J by 5 bases, with 6 bases between them. Germline V lookup: CDR1 MGHDK, CDR2 SYGVNS.

The rearrangement uses TRBV5-4 and TRBJ2-7; 7 bases map to TRBD2. Germline CDR1 is SGHNT and CDR2 is YYREEE (reference sequence). This CDR3 is built from 15 residues. J was trimmed by 8 bases and V by 4 bases; bases with no gene match: 15. The CDR3, as DNA: TGTGCCAGCAGCCCCTACTCGGGGGGTCCTTCCCAGCAGTACTTC. Amino acids: CASSPYSGGPSQQYF.

The chain combines TRBV6-6 with TRBJ2-2; 9 nucleotides agree with TRBD1. The CDR3 has 15 amino acids. Germline lookup yields CDR1 MNHNY and CDR2 SVGAGI (reference sequence). Trimming took 7 bases from V and 0 from J; bases not matched to a gene: 3. CDR3 in amino acids: CASKRQGANTGELFF. CDR3 DNA: TGTGCCAGCAAAAGACAGGGGGCGAACACCGGGGAGCTGTTTTTT.

V and J are TRBV6-1 and TRBJ2-1; TRBD2 matches at 7 bases. The CDR3 is 16 residues long. The junction had 4 bases not matched to a gene; V was cut back by 2 bases and J by 0 bases. CDR1 and CDR2 (germline): MNHNS, SASEGT. The CDR3 bases are TGTGCCAGCAGTGAAATCACTAGCGCCTCCTACAATGAGCAGTTCTTC. Translation gives CASSEITSASYNEQFF.

V gene TRBV6-1 combines with J gene TRBJ2-7, with TRBD1 matching over 8 bases. The CDR3 totals 12 residues. V was clipped by 8 bases and J by 6 bases; unmatched bases: 6. In germline, CDR1 is MNHNS, CDR2 SASEGT. The CDR3 sequence is CASSVQGVEQYF. As DNA, the CDR3 is TGTGCCAGCTCCGTACAGGGGGTCGAGCAGTACTTC.

This clone was seen only once. J is TRBJ2-3 and V is TRBV5-1, with TRBD2 matching 13 bases. The CDR3 totals 19 residues. V lost 4 bases to trimming and J lost 1 base; unmatched junction nucleotides: 12. Germline-derived CDR1 and CDR2 are SGHRS and YFSETQ. The CDR3 protein is CASSPGLAGDGFGTDTQYF. The CDR3, as DNA: TGCGCCAGCAGCCCCGGACTAGCGGGAGATGGCTTTGGCACAGATACGCAGTATTTT. The complete variable domain, with remaining parts taken from reference TRBV5-1 and TRBJ2-3, reads KAGVTQTPRYLIKTRGQQVTLSCSPISGHRSVSWYQQTPGQGLQFLFEYFSETQRNKGNFPGRFSGRQFSNSRSEMNVSTLELGDSALYLCASSPGLAGDGFGTDTQYFGPGTRLTVL.

This clone has only a few counts. This rearrangement joins TRBV30 to TRBJ1-2, with no clear D. The germline V gene encodes CDR1 GTSNPN and CDR2 SVGIG (reference sequence). Trimming left V 5 bases short and J 4 bases short, with 11 bases between. The CDR3 runs to 12 residues. The CDR3 protein is CAWAEPLYGYTF. The CDR3 region has the DNA TGTGCCTGGGCCGAGCCCCTCTATGGCTACACCTTC. The variable domain in full, with the rest retrieved from reference TRBV30 and TRBJ1-2, is SQTIHQWPATLVQPVGSPLSLECTVEGTSNPNLYWYRQAAGRGLQLLFYSVGIGQISSEVPQNLSASRPQDRQFILSSKKLLLSDSGFYLCAWAEPLYGYTFGSGTRLTVV.

The rearrangement joins TRBV7-8 to TRBJ1-1; weak D call: TRBD1 (6 bases). Trimming stripped 1 base from V and 7 bases from J, with 13 bases between. This CDR3 spans 14 amino acids. The germline gives CDR1 SGHVS, CDR2 FQNEAQ. This CDR3 reads CASSLVFGQSEAFF. The CDR3 region has the DNA TGTGCCAGCAGCTTAGTGTTCGGACAGAGTGAAGCTTTCTTT.

This clone was picked up one time. The chain employs TRBV5-1 and TRBJ2-7, with 9 bases aligning to TRBD1. This CDR3 has 19 residues. Germline values: CDR1 SGHRS, CDR2 YFSETQ. The junction had 18 bases not matched to a gene; V was cut back by 5 bases and J by 0 bases. DNA for the CDR3: TGCGCCAGCAGGGGCAGGGGGACAGGGCAACTAACTTCCTCCTACGAGCAGTACTTC. It yields the protein CASRGRGTGQLTSSYEQYF. Full variable domain (missing parts from reference TRBV5-1 and TRBJ2-7): KAGVTQTPRYLIKTRGQQVTLSCSPISGHRSVSWYQQTPGQGLQFLFEYFSETQRNKGNFPGRFSGRQFSNSRSEMNVSTLELGDSALYLCASRGRGTGQLTSSYEQYFGPGTRLTVT.

CDR3 sequence (DNA): TGTGCCAGCAGCCATGATATACAGGGGAAGCATGAAAAACTGTTTTTT. It specifies CASSHDIQGKHEKLFF. This chain connects TRBV4-2 to TRBJ1-4, with 7 bases matching TRBD1. The germline CDR1 and CDR2 sequences are LGHNA and YNFKEQ. After removal of 3 bases from V and 6 bases from J, the junction contained 10 bases not matched to a gene. This CDR3 is built from 16 residues.